This passage covers 9 T cell receptor beta chains from one sample sequenced in a study of cytotoxic CD8 clonotypes in ibrutinib-treated CLL. Data came from immunoSEQ multiplex PCR; TCRdb stores just in-frame clones and leaves some out. The sample carries about 30,000 clones, around 60% recorded once. This specimen was PBMCs, taken before ibrutinib treatment. These receptors were taken from a human donor with chronic lymphocytic leukemia.

The chain couples TRBV11-2 to TRBJ1-3, with 8 nucleotides matching TRBD1. This CDR3 is 16 amino acids long. The V and J ends lost 1 base and 2 bases, in that order; junction bases with no gene match: 4. CDR1 and CDR2 from the germline V gene are SGHAT and FQNNGV. The CDR3 here is CASSLGLTGAGNTIYF. The CDR3 nucleotides are TGTGCCAGCAGCTTAGGGTTGACAGGGGCTGGAAACACCATATATTTT.

The chain carries TRBV9 and TRBJ1-1, with D possibly being TRBD1 (5 bases). Germline V gives CDR1 SGDLS, CDR2 YYNGEE. The CDR3 is 18 residues long. Trimming pared 0 bases from V and 3 bases from J, leaving 21 bases between. The CDR3 sequence: CASSVAAGGGRKYTEAFF. CDR3 bases: TGTGCCAGCAGCGTAGCTGCAGGCGGGGGACGGAAGTACACTGAAGCTTTCTTT.

This clone has a handful of counts. The chain couples TRBV7-2 to TRBJ2-2; 7 bases align to TRBD2. With 3 bases clipped from V and 1 base from J, the junction kept 8 bases outside the gene matches. This CDR3 comprises 17 residues. Per the germline V gene, CDR1 is SGHTA and CDR2 is FQGNSA. The CDR3 sequence is CASSFASGTLNTGELFF. As DNA, the CDR3 is TGTGCCAGCAGCTTCGCTAGCGGAACACTGAACACCGGGGAGCTGTTTTTT.

The chain links TRBV7-9 to TRBJ1-6; D is ambiguous. The CDR3 sequence is 13 residues long. Germline V gives CDR1 SEHNR, CDR2 FQNEAQ (reference sequence). Trimming removed 0 bases at V and 8 bases at J, with 5 bases between. The CDR3 coding sequence is TGTGCCAGCAGCTTAGCAACAGATTCACCCCTCCACTTT. It specifies CASSLATDSPLHF.

This chain joins TRBV7-2 and TRBJ2-2; 8 bases are shared with TRBD2. The CDR3 loop spans 16 amino acids. The V gene end was trimmed by 4 bases and the J gene end by 4 bases; junction bases not matched to a gene: 8. Per the germline V gene, CDR1 is SGHTA and CDR2 is FQGNSA. The CDR3: CASSSSSGSSTGELFF. The CDR3 DNA reads TGTGCCAGCAGCTCTTCTAGCGGGTCCAGCACCGGGGAGCTGTTTTTT.

This clone was seen more than once but under ten times. The V call is TRBV4-3, the J call TRBJ2-6; D unresolved. Trimming removed 0 bases from V and 0 bases from J, with 24 bases in between. Germline CDR1 and CDR2: LGHNA and YSLEER. The CDR3 runs to 22 residues. CDR3 sequence: CASSQDLTITESLFSGANVLTF. The DNA of the CDR3 is TGCGCCAGCAGCCAAGATCTCACTATAACAGAGTCTCTCTTCTCTGGGGCCAACGTCCTGACTTTC.

The gene calls are TRBV7-9 and TRBJ1-1, with a possible D match to TRBD1 (5 bases). V was trimmed by 5 bases and J by 7 bases, leaving 17 bases between them. This CDR3 has 14 amino acids. Looked up from germline, CDR1 is SEHNR and CDR2 is FQNEAQ (reference sequence). The CDR3 DNA is TGTGCCAGCAGCCCTCCCGGGGGGAATAGTGAAGCTTTCTTT. This encodes CASSPPGGNSEAFF.

The chain combines TRBV6-1 with TRBJ2-7; 12 positions agree with TRBD1. Trimming at V came to 2 bases and at J to 4 bases, leaving 6 bases not matched to a gene. The CDR3 is 16 amino acids. Germline CDR1 MNHNS, CDR2 SASEGT. The CDR3 coding sequence is TGTGCCAGCAGTGAACCAACGGGACAGGGGGCTTACGAGCAGTACTTC. This encodes CASSEPTGQGAYEQYF.

This clone has just one count. The sample contains more than one DNA sequence encoding this CDR3. The gene calls are TRBV7-3 and TRBJ2-3; D gene ambiguous. Germline V gives CDR1 SGHTA, CDR2 FQGTGA. The V gene lost 0 bases and the J gene lost 9 bases, with 10 bases spanning the gap. The CDR3 is made up of 13 amino acids. The CDR3 DNA sequence: TGTGCCAGCAGCTTAACTCGCCTAGACACGCAGTATTTT. Translation: CASSLTRLDTQYF.